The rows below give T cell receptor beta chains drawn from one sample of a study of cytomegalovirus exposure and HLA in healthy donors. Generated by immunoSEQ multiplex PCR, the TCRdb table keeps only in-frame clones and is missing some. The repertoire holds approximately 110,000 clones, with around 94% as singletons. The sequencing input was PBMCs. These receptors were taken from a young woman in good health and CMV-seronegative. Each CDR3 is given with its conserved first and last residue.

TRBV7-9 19 CASSFPGPASAPPSETQYF
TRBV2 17 CASKYEDRAFSGNTIYF
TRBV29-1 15 CSGKTRTGGLGEAFF
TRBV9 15 CASSVVGGNTGELFF
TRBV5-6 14 CASSLALGGTEAFF
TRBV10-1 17 CASSESVTETYNSPLHF
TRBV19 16 CASRRGLAGGRNEQFF
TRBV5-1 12 CASSFGEYGYTF
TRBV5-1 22 CASSLGTDLSAKAPVPTDTQYF
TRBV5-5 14 CASSLDRGTIGYTF
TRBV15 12 CATSPGNQPQHF
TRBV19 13 CASSLAVPGELFF
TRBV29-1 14 CSVSAGGAGEKLFF
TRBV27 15 CASRTGGAYYNEQFF
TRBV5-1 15 CASRIDEGARVEQYF
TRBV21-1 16 CASSFCRQDIVNEQFF
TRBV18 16 CASTHVRDIHTGELFF
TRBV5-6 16 CASSPGFGTRAYEQYF
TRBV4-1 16 CASSQVRRGDYNEQFF
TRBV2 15 CASSHGGGDYNEQFF